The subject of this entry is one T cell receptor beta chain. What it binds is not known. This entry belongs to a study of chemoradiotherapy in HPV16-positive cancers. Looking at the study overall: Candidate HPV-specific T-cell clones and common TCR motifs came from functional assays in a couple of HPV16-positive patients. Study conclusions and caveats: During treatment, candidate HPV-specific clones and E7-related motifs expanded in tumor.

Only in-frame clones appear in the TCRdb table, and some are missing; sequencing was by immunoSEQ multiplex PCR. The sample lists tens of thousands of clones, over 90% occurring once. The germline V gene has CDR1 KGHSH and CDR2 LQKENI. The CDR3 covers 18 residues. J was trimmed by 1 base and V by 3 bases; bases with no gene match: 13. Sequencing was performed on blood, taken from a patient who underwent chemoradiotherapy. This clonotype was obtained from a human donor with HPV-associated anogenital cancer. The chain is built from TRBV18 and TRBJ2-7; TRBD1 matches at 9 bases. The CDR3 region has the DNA TGTGCCAGCTCACCTGGCGTGGGGGGGACAGGGAGTTCCTACGAGCAGTACTTC. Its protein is CASSPGVGGTGSSYEQYF.